Listed here are 9 T cell receptor beta chains from one sample, sequenced in a study of cytomegalovirus exposure and HLA in healthy donors. Use of 60 Vbeta and 13 Jbeta primers characterized the PCR. This table comes from immunoSEQ multiplex PCR, and its TCRdb copy is limited to in-frame clones, with some not included. The sample records approximately 210,000 clones, 80% being singletons. Source material: PBMCs. The origin of the receptors is a woman between 35 and 50 years old in good health and CMV-seronegative.

The chain recombines TRBV29-1 with TRBJ1-2; a possible D gene is TRBD1 (6 bases). The CDR3 consists of 12 residues. Trimming cost V 8 bases and J 2 bases, with 12 bases left between them. Germline assignment: CDR1 SQVTM and CDR2 ANQGSEA. CDR3 bases: TGCAGCTTCCTCACAGGGAACTATGGCTACACCTTC. Protein product: CSFLTGNYGYTF.

V and J are TRBV5-1 and TRBJ2-3, with TRBD2 matching 13 bases. CDR3 length: 15 residues. The trim removed 4 bases at V and 4 bases at J, leaving 3 bases unmatched. Germline V gene data show CDR1 as SGHRS and CDR2 as YFSETQ. The CDR3 region has the DNA TGCGCCAGCAGCCAGGGACTAGCGGGACCAGATACGCAGTATTTT. It encodes CASSQGLAGPDTQYF.

The chain has TRBV7-2 and TRBJ2-7; TRBD2 matches at 14 bases. With V trimmed by 5 bases and J by 4 bases, 13 bases remained unmatched. CDR3 length equals 18 residues. Germline V gives CDR1 SGHTA, CDR2 FQGNSA. The CDR3 loop reads CASSPGLGTSGSGYEQYF. The CDR3 DNA sequence: TGTGCCAGCAGCCCGGGACTCGGGACTAGCGGGAGCGGGTACGAGCAGTACTTC.

The J gene is TRBJ2-2, the V gene TRBV4-1, with 10 positions matching TRBD2. Per germline, CDR1 MGHRA and CDR2 YSYEKL. The length of the CDR3 is 17 residues. V gave up 3 bases and J gave up 0 bases; unmatched junction bases: 4. The CDR3 DNA reads TGCGCCAGCAGCCAGCGGACTAGCGGAACGAACACCGGGGAGCTGTTTTTT. It codes for CASSQRTSGTNTGELFF.

The chain's CDR3 is CASSIRGVGEAGELFF. The CDR3 nucleotides read TGTGCCAGTAGTATCCGCGGGGTGGGCGAGGCCGGGGAGCTGTTTTTT. V gene TRBV19 combines with J gene TRBJ2-2, with a possible D match to TRBD2 (6 bases). The CDR3 totals 16 residues. V was shortened by 3 bases and J by 6 bases, with 17 bases between the two germline ends. Looked up from germline, CDR1 is LNHDA and CDR2 is SQIVND (reference sequence).

The J gene is TRBJ2-1, the V gene TRBV7-7; TRBD2 agrees at 15 bases. Trimming cost V 3 bases and J 2 bases; bases outside gene matches: 2. There are 17 residues in the CDR3. CDR1 is SSHAT and CDR2 is FNYEAQ in the germline V gene (reference sequence). The CDR3 loop is CASSLGTSGRTYNEQFF. CDR3 nucleotide sequence: TGTGCCAGCAGCTTGGGGACTAGCGGGAGGACCTACAATGAGCAGTTCTTC.

Of note for this clone: The sample contains more than one DNA sequence encoding this CDR3. The chain joins TRBV7-3 to TRBJ1-2, with D maybe TRBD1 (6 bases). The V gene's germline CDR1 is SGHTA and CDR2 FQGTGA. This CDR3 is 13 amino acids long. Trimming took 5 bases from V and 2 from J, leaving 9 bases between them. The CDR3 is CASSPGQNYGYTF. For the CDR3, the DNA is TGTGCCAGCAGCCCTGGACAGAACTATGGCTACACCTTC.

V and J are TRBV25-1 and TRBJ2-7; 7 bases line up with TRBD2. CDR3 length: 14 residues. The germline gives CDR1 MGHDK, CDR2 SYGVNS. Trimming at V came to 8 bases and at J to 1 base, leaving 8 bases not matched to a gene. The CDR3 loop is CASGGGDESYEQYF. The CDR3, as DNA: TGTGCCAGCGGTGGGGGGGATGAGTCCTACGAGCAGTACTTC.

V and J are TRBV7-3 and TRBJ2-3, with D possibly TRBD2 on 7 matching bases. Per germline, CDR1 SGHTA and CDR2 FQGTGA. This CDR3 comprises 15 residues. Trimming pared 2 bases from V and 0 bases from J, leaving 9 bases between. CDR3 in amino acids: CASSLGGASTDTQYF. The CDR3 region has the DNA TGTGCCAGCAGCTTAGGGGGGGCTAGCACAGATACGCAGTATTTT.